One sample yielded the 23 T cell receptor beta chains listed below, sequenced in a study of shared clonotypes between healthy human individuals (dated by TCRdb to between 2020 and 2021). Libraries were prepared through the immunoSEQ multiplex PCR assay. The table comes from immuneACCESS by way of TCRdb, which keeps in-frame sequences with V and J called. Part of the clones is missing from these tables; in studies checked, under half for an unresolved V gene and the rest for unknown reasons. Within this sample are under 80,000 clones, with about 61% of them counted one time only. Of the sample, 51% is held by the ten largest clones. Sequencing was carried out using memory CD8+ T cells sorted from blood. The cell subset or site label on this specimen signifies: CD45RO+ cells pooled with CCR7-negative TemRA cells. These TCRs come from a man aged 30-40 years in good health.

The chain has TRBV9 and TRBJ2-5; D is possibly TRBD2 (5 bases). The CDR3 is 11 residues long. Per germline, CDR1 SGDLS and CDR2 YYNGEE. The V and J ends lost 3 bases and 5 bases respectively, with 5 bases between them. CDR3 region: CASSGGETQYF. The CDR3, as DNA: TGTGCCAGCAGCGGAGGGGAGACCCAGTACTTC.

The chain links TRBV11-2 to TRBJ1-5, with a possible D match to TRBD1 (5 bases). V shed 5 bases and J shed 3 bases, with 8 bases lying between them. CDR1 and CDR2 (germline): SGHAT, FQNNGV. The CDR3 is 13 amino acids. CDR3 coding DNA: TGTGCCAGCAGCCGGACAAACAATCAGCCCCAGCATTTT. It codes for CASSRTNNQPQHF.

The rearrangement joins TRBV9 to TRBJ2-7; unclear D gene. The V and J ends lost 4 bases and 0 bases respectively, with 8 bases between them. This CDR3 has 13 residues. The germline V gene has CDR1 SGDLS and CDR2 YYNGEE. CDR3 residues: CASSPPRSYEQYF. The DNA for the CDR3 is TGTGCCAGCAGCCCCCCACGCTCCTACGAGCAGTACTTC.

The CDR3 nucleotides are TGTGCCAGCAGCTTGGAGGTGGTCGGGGAGCTGTTTTTT. Protein product: CASSLEVVGELFF. The V call is TRBV5-5, the J call TRBJ2-2, with D uncertain. Germline lookup yields CDR1 SGHKS and CDR2 YYEKEE (reference sequence). The CDR3 is made up of 13 amino acids. The V and J ends lost 0 bases and 7 bases respectively, with 7 bases between them.

The CDR3 nucleotides are TGTGCCAGCAGCTTGGGCCCTGGGACTAGCGGGGGGACCTACGAGCAGTACTTC. It encodes CASSLGPGTSGGTYEQYF. The rearrangement joins TRBV5-4 to TRBJ2-7; 15 nucleotides agree with TRBD2. Germline CDR1 is SGHNT and CDR2 is YYREEE (reference sequence). V lost 0 bases to trimming and J lost 2 bases; unmatched junction nucleotides: 6. The CDR3 spans 18 residues.

The chain uses TRBV15 and TRBJ1-2, with TRBD1 as a possible D gene (5 bases). The CDR3 has 15 residues. Germline V lookup: CDR1 LNHNV, CDR2 YYDKDF (reference sequence). V gave up 0 bases and J gave up 4 bases, with 12 bases separating them. CDR3 residues: CATSRDYQGGYGYTF. The CDR3 bases are TGTGCCACCAGCAGAGATTACCAGGGCGGCTATGGCTACACCTTC.

The chain uses TRBV4-1 and TRBJ2-7; 7 nucleotides match TRBD1. The trim removed 1 base at V and 3 bases at J, leaving 9 bases unmatched. CDR1 and CDR2 (germline): MGHRA, YSYEKL. This CDR3 spans 16 amino acids. The chain's CDR3 is CASSQATPGQSYEQYF. The CDR3, as DNA: TGCGCCAGCAGCCAAGCCACGCCGGGACAGAGCTACGAGCAGTACTTC.

The genes are TRBV2 and TRBJ2-4, with D possibly TRBD1 on 6 matching bases. The V gene's germline CDR1 is SNHLY and CDR2 FYNNEI. V was shortened by 2 bases and J by 7 bases, with 9 bases between the two germline ends. The CDR3 totals 13 residues. The CDR3 loop is CASSETGSNIQYF. As DNA, the CDR3 is TGTGCCAGCAGTGAAACAGGGTCGAACATTCAGTACTTC. The full variable domain, in which reference TRBV2 and TRBJ2-4 provide the parts outside the CDR3, is EPEVTQTPSHQVTQMGQEVILRCVPISNHLYFYWYRQILGQKVEFLVSFYNNEISEKSEIFDDQFSVERPDGSNFTLKIRSTKLEDSAMYFCASSETGSNIQYFGAGTRLSVL.

This chain joins TRBV18 and TRBJ1-1; no definite D call. CDR3 length: 13 amino acids. Per the germline V gene, CDR1 is KGHSH and CDR2 is LQKENI. V lost 3 bases and J lost 1, with 6 bases in between. CDR3 coding DNA: TGTGCCAGCTCACCGGTACCGAACACTGAAGCTTTCTTT. Translating gives CASSPVPNTEAFF. The variable domain in full, completed from reference TRBV18 and TRBJ1-1, reads NAGVMQNPRHLVRRRGQEARLRCSPMKGHSHVYWYRQLPEEGLKFMVYLQKENIIDESGMPKERFSAEFPKEGPSILRIQQVVRGDSAAYFCASSPVPNTEAFFGQGTRLTVV.

The chain employs TRBV12-5 and TRBJ1-1, with 8 positions matching TRBD1. Trimming cost V 10 bases and J 0 bases; bases outside gene matches: 7. The germline V gene has CDR1 LGHNT and CDR2 FRNRAP. This CDR3 spans 14 amino acids. CDR3 amino acids: CATRTGTMNTEAFF. In nucleotides, the CDR3 is TGTGCTACCCGGACAGGGACCATGAACACTGAAGCTTTCTTT.

The chain couples TRBV7-9 to TRBJ2-7; D might be TRBD1 (5 bases). The V and J ends lost 5 bases and 0 bases respectively, with 11 bases between them. The CDR3 runs 14 residues. The germline CDR1 and CDR2 sequences are SEHNR and FQNEAQ (reference sequence). CDR3: CASSLDTSSYEQYF. The CDR3 region has the DNA TGTGCCAGCAGCCTGGACACGTCCTCCTACGAGCAGTACTTC. Filled out from reference TRBV7-9 and TRBJ2-7, the complete variable domain reads DTGVSQNPRHKITKRGQNVTFRCDPISEHNRLYWYRQTLGQGPEFLTYFQNEAQLEKSRLLSDRFSAERPKGSFSTLEIQRTEQGDSAMYLCASSLDTSSYEQYFGPGTRLTVT.

With regard to this clone: The sample carries other DNA sequences with the same CDR3. J is TRBJ1-5 and V is TRBV5-1; no definite D call. The length of the CDR3 is 13 residues. Germline lookup yields CDR1 SGHRS and CDR2 YFSETQ. V was trimmed by 1 base and J by 5 bases, leaving 7 bases between them. The CDR3 here is CASSLSGDQPQHF. CDR3 bases: TGCGCCAGCAGCTTGAGCGGGGATCAGCCCCAGCATTTT.

In its sample, this clone was seen a few times. The V and J genes are TRBV7-9 and TRBJ2-7, with TRBD2 identical over 7 bases. The germline V gene has CDR1 SEHNR and CDR2 FQNEAQ (reference sequence). This CDR3 is built from 14 residues. V shed 1 base and J 2 bases; nucleotides not matched to a gene: 2. CDR3 sequence: CASSLGTRPYEQYF. The CDR3 DNA sequence: TGTGCCAGCAGCTTAGGGACTAGACCCTACGAGCAGTACTTC.

The chain carries TRBV4-3 and TRBJ2-3; D is possibly TRBD2 (6 bases). Germline CDR1 is LGHNA and CDR2 is YSLEER. Trimming removed 1 base at V and 5 bases at J, with 19 bases between. This CDR3 spans 17 amino acids. CDR3 sequence: CASSQVAGRTSGDTQYF. DNA of the CDR3: TGCGCCAGCAGCCAAGTTGCCGGGAGAACCTCAGGAGATACGCAGTATTTT.

The sample holds a few counts of this clone. The CDR3 DNA sequence: TGCGCCAGCAGCCAAGATACGGGGAATGAGCAGTTCTTC. As protein: CASSQDTGNEQFF. J is TRBJ2-1 and V is TRBV4-1, with D possibly being TRBD2 (5 bases). V was trimmed by 0 bases and J by 7 bases, leaving 7 bases between them. The CDR3 is made up of 13 amino acids. Germline V gives CDR1 MGHRA, CDR2 YSYEKL.

The CDR3 DNA follows: TGTGCCAGCAGCTTAACAGCGGGATACACCGGGGAGCTGTTTTTT. Protein: CASSLTAGYTGELFF. The V and J genes are TRBV7-8 and TRBJ2-2; 7 bases align to TRBD2. The CDR3 is made up of 15 amino acids. Germline assignment: CDR1 SGHVS and CDR2 FQNEAQ. The trim removed 2 bases at V and 3 bases at J, leaving 3 bases unmatched.

V usage is TRBV5-1 and J usage is TRBJ1-2, with no clear D. The CDR3 runs to 15 residues. V lost 0 bases and J 8 bases, leaving 17 bases between the germline ends. CDR1 SGHRS and CDR2 YFSETQ come from the germline V gene. The CDR3 sequence: CASSLEGLEVDGYTF. In DNA form, the CDR3 reads TGCGCCAGCAGCTTGGAGGGCCTGGAAGTCGACGGCTACACCTTC.

The chain joins TRBV5-6 to TRBJ2-7, with TRBD2 as a possible D gene (6 bases). The CDR3 is 14 residues long. Germline V gene sequence: CDR1 SGHDT, CDR2 YYEEEE. V lost 4 bases to trimming and J lost 4 bases, with 15 bases between them. CDR3 DNA: TGTGCCAGCAGCCGTCCCGGGACTCAATACGAGCAGTACTTC. This translates into CASSRPGTQYEQYF.

The rearrangement links TRBV10-1 to TRBJ2-7; 10 nucleotides match TRBD2. CDR1 is WNHNN, CDR2 SYGVQD, per germline (reference sequence). The J segment lost 2 bases and the V segment lost 7 bases, leaving 2 bases of the junction unmatched. CDR3 length: 13 amino acids. CDR3 DNA sequence: TGCGCCAGCATTGGACTAGCGGCCTACGAGCAGTACTTC. Amino acids: CASIGLAAYEQYF.

CDR3 residues: CASRGVRTGSNYGYTF. The DNA of the CDR3 is TGTGCCAGCAGGGGGGTACGGACAGGGTCTAACTATGGCTACACCTTC. The V gene is TRBV2, the J gene TRBJ1-2; 8 bases agree with TRBD1. The CDR3 is made up of 16 amino acids. With 6 bases clipped from V and 0 bases from J, the junction kept 9 bases outside the gene matches. CDR1 SNHLY and CDR2 FYNNEI come from the germline V gene.

The chain combines TRBV5-4 with TRBJ2-7, with D perhaps TRBD2 (6 bases). Trimming took off 0 bases at V and 7 bases at J, with 11 bases between the two ends. The CDR3 sequence is 13 residues long. CDR1 SGHNT and CDR2 YYREEE come from the germline V gene (reference sequence). CDR3 bases: TGTGCCAGCAGCTTGGAAGAGGCGGGGGAGCAGTACTTC. Encoded protein: CASSLEEAGEQYF.

This sequence joins TRBV2 and TRBJ2-1, with 11 positions matching TRBD2. Per germline, CDR1 SNHLY and CDR2 FYNNEI. V lost 5 bases and J lost 5; bases outside the gene matches: 5. The CDR3 runs 15 residues. The CDR3 DNA follows: TGTGCCAGCAGTTTGGAGACTAGCGGGAACAATGAGCAGTTCTTC. It encodes CASSLETSGNNEQFF.

This chain links TRBV25-1 with TRBJ2-3, with 7 positions matching TRBD2. CDR3 length: 13 amino acids. V trimming: 4 bases; J trimming: 9 bases; junction bases outside the gene matches: 7. Looked up from germline, CDR1 is MGHDK and CDR2 is SYGVNS. The CDR3 spells CASSGEAGVTQYF. CDR3 coding DNA: TGTGCCAGCAGTGGGGAGGCGGGAGTAACGCAGTATTTT. Full variable domain (outside the CDR3, taken from reference TRBV25-1 and TRBJ2-3): EADIYQTPRYLVIGTGKKITLECSQTMGHDKMYWYQQDPGMELHLIHYSYGVNSTEKGDLSSESTVSRIRTEHFPLTLESARPSHTSQYLCASSGEAGVTQYFGPGTRLTVL.